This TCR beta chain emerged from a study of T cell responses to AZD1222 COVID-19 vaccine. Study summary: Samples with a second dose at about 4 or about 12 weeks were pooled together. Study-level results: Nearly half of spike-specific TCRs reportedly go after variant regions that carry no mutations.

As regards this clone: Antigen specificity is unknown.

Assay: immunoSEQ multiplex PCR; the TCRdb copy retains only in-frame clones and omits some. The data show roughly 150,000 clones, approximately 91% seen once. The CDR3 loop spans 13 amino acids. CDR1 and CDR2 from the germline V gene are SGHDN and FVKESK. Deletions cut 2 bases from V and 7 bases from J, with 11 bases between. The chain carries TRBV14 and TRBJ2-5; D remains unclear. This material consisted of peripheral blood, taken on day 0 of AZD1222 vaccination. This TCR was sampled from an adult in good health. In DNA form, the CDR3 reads TGTGCCAGCAGCCAACAGGAGTCAGGGACCCAGTACTTC. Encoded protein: CASSQQESGTQYF.